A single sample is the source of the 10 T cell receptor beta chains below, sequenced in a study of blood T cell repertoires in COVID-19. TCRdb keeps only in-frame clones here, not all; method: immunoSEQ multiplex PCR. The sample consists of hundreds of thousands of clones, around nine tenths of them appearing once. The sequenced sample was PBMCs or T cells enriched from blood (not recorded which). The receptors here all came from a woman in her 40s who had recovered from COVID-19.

CDR3 residues: CASSLARVGYTEAFF. The CDR3 DNA is TGTGCCAGCAGCTTAGCGAGGGTGGGGTACACTGAAGCTTTCTTT. V and J are TRBV7-2 and TRBJ1-1; no clear D. The CDR3 totals 15 residues. Trimming pared 0 bases from V and 3 bases from J, leaving 11 bases between. Per the germline V gene, CDR1 is SGHTA and CDR2 is FQGNSA.

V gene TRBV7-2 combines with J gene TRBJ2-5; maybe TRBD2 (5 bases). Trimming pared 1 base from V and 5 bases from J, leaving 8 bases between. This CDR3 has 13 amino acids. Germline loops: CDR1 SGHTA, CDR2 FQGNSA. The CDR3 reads CASSLVGLETQYF. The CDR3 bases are TGTGCCAGCAGCTTAGTTGGACTTGAGACCCAGTACTTC.

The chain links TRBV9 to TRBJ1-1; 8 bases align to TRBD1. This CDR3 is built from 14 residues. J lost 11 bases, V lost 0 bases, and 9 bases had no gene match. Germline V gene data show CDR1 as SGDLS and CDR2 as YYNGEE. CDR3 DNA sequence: TGTGCCAGCAGCGTAGACGCAGGGGGCGACTTCGCTTTCTTT. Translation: CASSVDAGGDFAFF.

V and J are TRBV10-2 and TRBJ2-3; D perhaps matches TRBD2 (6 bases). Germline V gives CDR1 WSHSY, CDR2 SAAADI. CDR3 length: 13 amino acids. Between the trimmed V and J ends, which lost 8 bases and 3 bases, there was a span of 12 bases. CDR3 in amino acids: CASGSAGTDTQYF. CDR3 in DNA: TGCGCCAGCGGGAGCGCGGGGACAGATACGCAGTATTTT.

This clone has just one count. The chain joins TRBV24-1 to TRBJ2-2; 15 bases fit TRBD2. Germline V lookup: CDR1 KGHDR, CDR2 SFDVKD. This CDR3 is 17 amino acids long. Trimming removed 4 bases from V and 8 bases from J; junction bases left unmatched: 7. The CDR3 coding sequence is TGTGCCACCAGTGACCCTGGGACTAGCGGGAGGAGAGGGGAGCTGTTTTTT. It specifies CATSDPGTSGRRGELFF.

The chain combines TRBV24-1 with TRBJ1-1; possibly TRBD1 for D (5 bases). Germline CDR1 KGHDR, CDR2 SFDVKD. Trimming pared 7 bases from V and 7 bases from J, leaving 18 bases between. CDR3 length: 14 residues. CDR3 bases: TGTGCCACCAGCGAGGCAGGGTCGGGGGATGAAGCTTTCTTT. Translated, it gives CATSEAGSGDEAFF.

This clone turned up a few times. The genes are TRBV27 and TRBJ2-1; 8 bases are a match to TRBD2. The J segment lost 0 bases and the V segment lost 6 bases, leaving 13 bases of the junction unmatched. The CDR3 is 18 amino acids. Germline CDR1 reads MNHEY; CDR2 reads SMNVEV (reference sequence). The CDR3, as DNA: TGTGCCAGCAGCCCAATGAAAACTAGCGGAGTCTCCTACAATGAGCAGTTCTTC. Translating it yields CASSPMKTSGVSYNEQFF.

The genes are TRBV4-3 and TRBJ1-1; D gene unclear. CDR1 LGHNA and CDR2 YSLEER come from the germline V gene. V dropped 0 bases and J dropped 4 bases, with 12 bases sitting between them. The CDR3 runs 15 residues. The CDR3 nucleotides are TGCGCCAGCAGCCAAGACCCCGCGACTCCCACTGAAGCTTTCTTT. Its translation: CASSQDPATPTEAFF.

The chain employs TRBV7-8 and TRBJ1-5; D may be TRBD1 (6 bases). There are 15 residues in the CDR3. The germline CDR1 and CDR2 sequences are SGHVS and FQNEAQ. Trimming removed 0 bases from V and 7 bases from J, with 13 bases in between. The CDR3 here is CASSLAGAGKQPQHF. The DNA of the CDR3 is TGTGCCAGCAGCTTAGCGGGGGCAGGGAAACAGCCCCAGCATTTT.

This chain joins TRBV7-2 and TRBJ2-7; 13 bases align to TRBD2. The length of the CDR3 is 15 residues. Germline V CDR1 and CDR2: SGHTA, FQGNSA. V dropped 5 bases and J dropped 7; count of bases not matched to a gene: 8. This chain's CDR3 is CASSANGLAGEEQYF. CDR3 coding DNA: TGTGCCAGCAGCGCAAACGGACTAGCGGGGGAGGAGCAGTACTTC.